The clone carrying this T cell receptor beta chain has just a few counts. Its matching antigen is unknown. This record belongs to a study of T cells after yellow fever vaccination. Making TCR cDNA involved 5'RACE template switching, which added UMIs and a universal primer site. From the 5' RACE reads, TCRdb called clonotypes with MiXCR, one entry per CDR3 protein. The data show about 310,000 distinct CDR3 sequences, with less than 4.5% seen just once and around 20% held by the top ten. V was cut by 0 bases and J by 2 bases, with 10 bases left in between. This CDR3 is built from 15 residues. The V gene's germline CDR1 is MNHEY and CDR2 SVGAGI. Study observations and caveats: Once the booster was given, most primary-vaccination clones reappeared, at around 95% for CD4 and approximately 88% for CD8.

This receptor was taken from a man aged 18-30 years who received the YFV17D yellow fever vaccine. The source material was PBMCs, sampled on the day of the yellow fever booster vaccination. J is TRBJ2-5 and V is TRBV6-5; unclear D gene. CDR3 DNA: TGTGCCAGCAGTTACTCGCCAATCCCGCAAGAGACCCAGTACTTC. It specifies CASSYSPIPQETQYF.